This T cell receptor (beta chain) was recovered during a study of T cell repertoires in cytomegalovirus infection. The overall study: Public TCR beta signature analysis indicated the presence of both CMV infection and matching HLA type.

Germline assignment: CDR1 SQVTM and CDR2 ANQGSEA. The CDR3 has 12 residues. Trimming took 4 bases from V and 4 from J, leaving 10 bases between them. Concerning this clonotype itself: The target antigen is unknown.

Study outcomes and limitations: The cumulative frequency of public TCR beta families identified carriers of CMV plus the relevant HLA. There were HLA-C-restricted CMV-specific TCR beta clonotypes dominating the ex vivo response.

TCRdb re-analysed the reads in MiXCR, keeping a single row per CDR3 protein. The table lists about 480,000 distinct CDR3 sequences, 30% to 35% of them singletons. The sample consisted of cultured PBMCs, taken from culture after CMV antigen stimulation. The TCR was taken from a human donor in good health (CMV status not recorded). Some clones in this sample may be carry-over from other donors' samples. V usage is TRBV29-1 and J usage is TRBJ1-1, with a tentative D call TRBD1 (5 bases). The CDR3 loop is CSVGPGGTEAFF. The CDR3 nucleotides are TGCAGCGTTGGTCCGGGGGGCACTGAAGCTTTCTTT.